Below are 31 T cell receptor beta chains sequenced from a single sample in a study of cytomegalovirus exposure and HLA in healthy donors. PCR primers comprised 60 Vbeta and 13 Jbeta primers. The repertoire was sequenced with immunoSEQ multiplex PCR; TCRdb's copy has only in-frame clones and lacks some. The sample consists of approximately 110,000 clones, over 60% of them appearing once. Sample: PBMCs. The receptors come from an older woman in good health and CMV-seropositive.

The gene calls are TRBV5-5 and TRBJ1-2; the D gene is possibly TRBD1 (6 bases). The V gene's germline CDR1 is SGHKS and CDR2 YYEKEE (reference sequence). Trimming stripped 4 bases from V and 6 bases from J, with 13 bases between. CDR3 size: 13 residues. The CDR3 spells CASSTTGINGYTF. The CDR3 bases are TGTGCCAGCAGCACGACAGGAATCAATGGCTACACCTTC.

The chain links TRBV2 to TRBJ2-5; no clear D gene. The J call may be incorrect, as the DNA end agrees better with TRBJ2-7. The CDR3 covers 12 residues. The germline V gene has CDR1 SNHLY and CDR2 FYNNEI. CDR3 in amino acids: CAGSQGDYEQYF. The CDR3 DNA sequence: TGTGCCGGAAGTCAAGGCGACTACGAGCAGTACTTC.

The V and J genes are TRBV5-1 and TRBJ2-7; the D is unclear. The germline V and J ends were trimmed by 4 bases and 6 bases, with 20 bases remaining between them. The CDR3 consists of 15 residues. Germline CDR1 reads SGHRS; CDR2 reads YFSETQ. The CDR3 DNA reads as TGCGCCAGCAGCCCCCACGAGCGCCAAGCACGCGAGCAGTACTTC. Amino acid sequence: CASSPHERQAREQYF.

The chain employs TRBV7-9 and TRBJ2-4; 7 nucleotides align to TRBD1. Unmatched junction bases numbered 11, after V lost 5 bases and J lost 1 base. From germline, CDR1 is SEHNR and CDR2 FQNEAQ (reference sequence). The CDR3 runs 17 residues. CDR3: CASSQPRTGGAKNIQYF. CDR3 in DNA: TGTGCCAGCAGCCAGCCCCGGACAGGTGGGGCCAAAAACATTCAGTACTTC.

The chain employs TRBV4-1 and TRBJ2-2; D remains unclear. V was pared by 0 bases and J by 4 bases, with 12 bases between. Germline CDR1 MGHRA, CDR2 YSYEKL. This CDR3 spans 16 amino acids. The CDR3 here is CASSQDQLVVTGELFF. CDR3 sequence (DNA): TGCGCCAGCAGCCAAGATCAACTGGTCGTCACCGGGGAGCTGTTTTTT.

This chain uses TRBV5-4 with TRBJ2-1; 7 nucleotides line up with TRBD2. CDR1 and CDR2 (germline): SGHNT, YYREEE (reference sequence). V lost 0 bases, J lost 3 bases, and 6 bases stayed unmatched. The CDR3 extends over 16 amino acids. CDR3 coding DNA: TGTGCCAGCAGCTTGGCCCTCGGCGGGGGCTACAATGAGCAGTTCTTC. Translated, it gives CASSLALGGGYNEQFF.

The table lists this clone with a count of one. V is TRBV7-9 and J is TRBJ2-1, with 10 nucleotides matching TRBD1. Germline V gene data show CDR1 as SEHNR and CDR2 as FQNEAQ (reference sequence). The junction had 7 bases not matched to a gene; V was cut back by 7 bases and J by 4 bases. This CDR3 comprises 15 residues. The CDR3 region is CASIPRDRGYNEQFF. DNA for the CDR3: TGTGCCAGCATCCCCCGGGACAGGGGTTACAATGAGCAGTTCTTC. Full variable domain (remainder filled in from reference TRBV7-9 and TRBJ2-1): DTGVSQNPRHKITKRGQNVTFRCDPISEHNRLYWYRQTLGQGPEFLTYFQNEAQLEKSRLLSDRFSAERPKGSFSTLEIQRTEQGDSAMYLCASIPRDRGYNEQFFGPGTRLTVL.

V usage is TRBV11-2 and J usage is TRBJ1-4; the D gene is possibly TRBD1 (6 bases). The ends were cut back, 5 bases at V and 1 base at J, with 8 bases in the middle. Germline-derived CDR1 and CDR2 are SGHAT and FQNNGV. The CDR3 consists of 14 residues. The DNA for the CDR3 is TGTGCCAGCAGCACACAGGGAACTAATGAAAAACTGTTTTTT. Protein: CASSTQGTNEKLFF.

The CDR3 is CTGAGGAGNEQFF. CDR3 nucleotide sequence: TGCACCGGCGCAGGGGGCGCGGGCAATGAGCAGTTCTTC. This chain links TRBV29-1 with TRBJ2-1, with 8 bases fitting TRBD1. CDR1 SQVTM and CDR2 ANQGSEA come from the germline V gene. The CDR3 extends over 13 amino acids.

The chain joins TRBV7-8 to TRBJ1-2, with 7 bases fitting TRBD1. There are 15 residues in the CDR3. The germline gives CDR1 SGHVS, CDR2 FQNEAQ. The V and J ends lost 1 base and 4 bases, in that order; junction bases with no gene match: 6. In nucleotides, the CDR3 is TGTGCCAGCAGCTTAGAGGGGGCCCGGGGCTATGGCTACACCTTC. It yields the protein CASSLEGARGYGYTF.

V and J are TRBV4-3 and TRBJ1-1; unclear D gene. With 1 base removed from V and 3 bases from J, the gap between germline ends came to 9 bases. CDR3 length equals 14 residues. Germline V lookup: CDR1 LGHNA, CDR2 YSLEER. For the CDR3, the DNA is TGCGCCAGCAGCCAAGTCTACGGGGACACTGAAGCTTTCTTT. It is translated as CASSQVYGDTEAFF.

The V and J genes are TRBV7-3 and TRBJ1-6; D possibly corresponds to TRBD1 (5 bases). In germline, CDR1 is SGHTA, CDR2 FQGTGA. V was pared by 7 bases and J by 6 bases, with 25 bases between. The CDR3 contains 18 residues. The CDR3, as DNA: TGTGCCAGCATGGTCGCTCCAGGGTTTAAGTGGCCTAATTCACCCCTCCACTTT. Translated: CASMVAPGFKWPNSPLHF.

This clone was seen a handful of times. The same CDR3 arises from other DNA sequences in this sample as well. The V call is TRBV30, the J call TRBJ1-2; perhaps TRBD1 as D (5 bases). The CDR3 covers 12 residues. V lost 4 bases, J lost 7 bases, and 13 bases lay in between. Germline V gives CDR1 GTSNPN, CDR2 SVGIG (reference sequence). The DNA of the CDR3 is TGTGCCTGGACCAAGGGGTGGAGTGGCTACACCTTC. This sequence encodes CAWTKGWSGYTF. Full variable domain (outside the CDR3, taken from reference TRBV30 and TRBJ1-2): SQTIHQWPATLVQPVGSPLSLECTVEGTSNPNLYWYRQAAGRGLQLLFYSVGIGQISSEVPQNLSASRPQDRQFILSSKKLLLSDSGFYLCAWTKGWSGYTFGSGTRLTVV.

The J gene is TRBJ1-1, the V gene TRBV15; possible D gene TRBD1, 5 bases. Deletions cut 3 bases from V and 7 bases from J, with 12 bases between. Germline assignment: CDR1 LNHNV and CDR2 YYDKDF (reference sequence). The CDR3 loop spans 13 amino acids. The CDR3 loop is CATSRPQANEAFF. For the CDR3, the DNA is TGTGCCACCAGCAGGCCACAGGCGAATGAAGCTTTCTTT.

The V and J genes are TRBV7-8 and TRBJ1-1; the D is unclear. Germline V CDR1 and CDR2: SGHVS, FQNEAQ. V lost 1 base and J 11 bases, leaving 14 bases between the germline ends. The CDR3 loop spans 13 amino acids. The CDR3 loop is CASSLENGANAFF. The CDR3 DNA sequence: TGTGCCAGCAGCTTAGAGAATGGTGCGAACGCTTTCTTT. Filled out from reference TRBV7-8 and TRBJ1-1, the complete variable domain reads GAGVSQSPRYKVAKRGQDVALRCDPISGHVSLFWYQQALGQGPEFLTYFQNEAQLDKSGLPSDRFFAERPEGSVSTLKIQRTQQEDSAVYLCASSLENGANAFFGQGTRLTVV.

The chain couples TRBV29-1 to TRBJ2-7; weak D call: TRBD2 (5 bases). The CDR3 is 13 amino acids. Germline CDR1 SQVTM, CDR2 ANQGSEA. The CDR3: CSVSEAGTYEQYF. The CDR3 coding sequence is TGCAGTGTCTCGGAGGCCGGAACCTACGAGCAGTACTTC.

CDR3 residues: CSAARGNEQFF. As DNA, the CDR3 is TGCAGTGCCGCAAGGGGCAATGAGCAGTTCTTC. This chain connects TRBV20-1 to TRBJ2-1; weak D call: TRBD1 (5 bases). The CDR3 has 11 amino acids. V was pared by 6 bases and J by 6 bases, with 9 bases between. Germline CDR1 and CDR2: DFQATT and SNEGSKA (reference sequence).

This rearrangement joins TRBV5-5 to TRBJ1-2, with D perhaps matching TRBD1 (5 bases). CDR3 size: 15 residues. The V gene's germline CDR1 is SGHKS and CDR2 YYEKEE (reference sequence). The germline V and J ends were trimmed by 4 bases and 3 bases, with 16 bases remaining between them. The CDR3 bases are TGTGCCAGCAGCCCTTCGGGGGTGGGGTACTATGGCTACACCTTC. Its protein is CASSPSGVGYYGYTF.

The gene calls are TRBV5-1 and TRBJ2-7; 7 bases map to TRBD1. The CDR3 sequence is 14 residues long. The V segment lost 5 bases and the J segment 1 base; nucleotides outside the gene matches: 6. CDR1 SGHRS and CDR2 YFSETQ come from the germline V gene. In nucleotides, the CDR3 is TGCGCCAGCAGATCTGGGACAGCATCCTACGAGCAGTACTTC. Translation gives CASRSGTASYEQYF.

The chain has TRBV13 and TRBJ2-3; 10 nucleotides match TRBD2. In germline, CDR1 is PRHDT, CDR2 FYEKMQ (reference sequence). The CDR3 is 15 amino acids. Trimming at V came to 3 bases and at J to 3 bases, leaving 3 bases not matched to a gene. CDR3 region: CASSLASGSTDTQYF. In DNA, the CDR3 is TGTGCCAGCAGCTTGGCTAGCGGGAGTACAGATACGCAGTATTTT.

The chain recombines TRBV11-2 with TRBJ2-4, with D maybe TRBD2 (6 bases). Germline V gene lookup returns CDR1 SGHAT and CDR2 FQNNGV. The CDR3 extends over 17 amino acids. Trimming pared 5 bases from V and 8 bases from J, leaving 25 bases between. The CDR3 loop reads CASSPVLLAVGLDIQYF. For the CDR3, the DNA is TGTGCCAGCAGCCCCGTTCTGTTAGCGGTGGGGTTAGACATTCAGTACTTC.

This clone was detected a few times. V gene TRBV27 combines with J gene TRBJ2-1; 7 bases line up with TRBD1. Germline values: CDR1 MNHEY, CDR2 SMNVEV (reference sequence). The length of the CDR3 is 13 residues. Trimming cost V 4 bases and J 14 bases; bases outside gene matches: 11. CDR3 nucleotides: TGTGCCAGCAGTTCCTACAGGGGACCTGGGGAGTTCTTC. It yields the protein CASSSYRGPGEFF.

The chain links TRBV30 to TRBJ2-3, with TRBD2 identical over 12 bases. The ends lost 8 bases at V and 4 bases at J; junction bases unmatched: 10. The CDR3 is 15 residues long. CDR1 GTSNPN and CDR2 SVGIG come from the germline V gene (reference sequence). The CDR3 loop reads CALGLAGTRADTQYF. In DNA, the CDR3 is TGTGCCCTTGGACTAGCGGGGACCCGCGCAGATACGCAGTATTTT.

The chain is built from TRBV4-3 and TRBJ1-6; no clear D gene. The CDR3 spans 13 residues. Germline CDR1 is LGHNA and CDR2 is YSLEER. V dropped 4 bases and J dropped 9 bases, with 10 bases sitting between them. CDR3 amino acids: CASSRRGGSPLHF. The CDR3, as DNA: TGCGCCAGCAGCCGGCGAGGTGGTTCACCCCTCCACTTT.

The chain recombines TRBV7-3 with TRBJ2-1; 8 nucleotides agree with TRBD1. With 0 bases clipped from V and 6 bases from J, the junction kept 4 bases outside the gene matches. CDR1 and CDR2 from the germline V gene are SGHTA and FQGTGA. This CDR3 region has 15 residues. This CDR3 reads CASSLTADRVNEQFF. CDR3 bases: TGTGCCAGCAGCTTAACGGCGGACAGGGTCAATGAGCAGTTCTTC.

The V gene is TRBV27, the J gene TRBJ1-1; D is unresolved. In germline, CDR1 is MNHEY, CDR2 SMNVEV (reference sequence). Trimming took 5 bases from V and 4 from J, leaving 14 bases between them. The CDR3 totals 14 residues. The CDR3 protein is CASSKRTGLTEAFF. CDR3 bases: TGTGCCAGCAGTAAAAGGACCGGACTCACTGAAGCTTTCTTT.

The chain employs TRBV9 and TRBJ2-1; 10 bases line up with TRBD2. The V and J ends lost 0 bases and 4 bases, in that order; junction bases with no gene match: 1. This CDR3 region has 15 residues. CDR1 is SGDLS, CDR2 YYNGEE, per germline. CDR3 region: CASSVGTSGYNEQFF. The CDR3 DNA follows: TGTGCCAGCAGCGTAGGGACTAGCGGTTACAATGAGCAGTTCTTC.

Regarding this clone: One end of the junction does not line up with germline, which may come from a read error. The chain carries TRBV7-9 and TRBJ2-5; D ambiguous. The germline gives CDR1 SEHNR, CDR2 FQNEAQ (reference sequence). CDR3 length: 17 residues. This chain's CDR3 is CSSSLVVGTVAQETQYF. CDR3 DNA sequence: TGTTCCAGCAGCTTAGTGGTCGGTACAGTCGCCCAAGAGACCCAGTACTTC.

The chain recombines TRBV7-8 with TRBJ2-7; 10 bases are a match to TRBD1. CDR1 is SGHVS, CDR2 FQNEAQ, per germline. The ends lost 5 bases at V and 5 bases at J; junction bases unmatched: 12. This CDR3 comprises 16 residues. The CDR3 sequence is CASSIRVGTGVHEQYF. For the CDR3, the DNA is TGTGCCAGCAGCATTAGAGTTGGGACAGGGGTCCACGAGCAGTACTTC.

The CDR3 region is CASSLGLAGAAYEQYF. As DNA, the CDR3 is TGTGCCAGCAGCTTGGGACTAGCGGGGGCCGCCTACGAGCAGTACTTC. V gene TRBV11-3 combines with J gene TRBJ2-7; 14 nucleotides line up with TRBD2. This CDR3 spans 16 amino acids. Germline CDR1 reads SGHNT; CDR2 reads YENEEA. With 3 bases clipped from V and 2 bases from J, the junction kept 3 bases outside the gene matches.

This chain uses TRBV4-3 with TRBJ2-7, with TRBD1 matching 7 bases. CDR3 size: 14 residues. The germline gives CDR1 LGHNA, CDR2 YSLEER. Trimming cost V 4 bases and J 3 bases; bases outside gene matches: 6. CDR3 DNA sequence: TGCGCCAGCAGCCGGGACAGACGGAACTACGAGCAGTACTTC. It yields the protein CASSRDRRNYEQYF.